The rows below give T cell receptor beta chains drawn from one sample of a study of T-cell memory formation after mild COVID-19. TCRdb ran MiXCR on the 5' RACE reads and lists one entry per CDR3 protein. The sample includes about 440,000 distinct CDR3 sequences, around 20% seen only once; the top ten take around 8.4%. Input material: PBMCs or a T cell subset sorted from them (not recorded which). Receptor source: an adult woman who had mild COVID-19 (a few samples of this study predate the infection). Cell type and time point are not known. CDR3s include the opening cysteine and the closing phenylalanine or tryptophan. The order of the fields is clone size, CDR3 length, V gene, J gene, D gene, CDR3 DNA, CDR3 protein. The D gene is left open where the match is weak. A clone size is listed for some rows: how often the clone was seen (once, few, many), or a class if it is expanded.

clone_size: NA
cdr3_length: 15
v_call: TRBV6-4
j_call: TRBJ2-1
d_call: NA
cdr3_nt: TGTGCCAGCAGTGGGGAGGCTAGCAGATACAATGAGCAGTTCTTC
cdr3_aa: CASSGEASRYNEQFF

clone_size: NA
cdr3_length: 14
v_call: TRBV4-3
j_call: TRBJ1-3
d_call: NA
cdr3_nt: TGCGCCAGCAGCCAAGATCTGCGGGGGAACACCATATATTTT
cdr3_aa: CASSQDLRGNTIYF

clone_size: NA
cdr3_length: 14
v_call: TRBV29-1
j_call: TRBJ2-7
d_call: NA
cdr3_nt: TGCAGCGTTGCAATCTCCACTCCAAGCTACGAGCAGTACTTC
cdr3_aa: CSVAISTPSYEQYF

clone_size: many
cdr3_length: 15
v_call: TRBV5-6
j_call: TRBJ2-5
d_call: NA
cdr3_nt: TGTGCCAGCAGCCCCCTTGGCCTAGCGTGGGAGACCCAGTACTTC
cdr3_aa: CASSPLGLAWETQYF

clone_size: few
cdr3_length: 18
v_call: TRBV6-2/TRBV6-3
j_call: TRBJ2-1
d_call: TRBD1
cdr3_nt: TGTGCCAGCAATCTAGACGATCTAACGGGACAGGGGCTGTACGAGCAGTTCTTC
cdr3_aa: CASNLDDLTGQGLYEQFF

clone_size: NA
cdr3_length: 13
v_call: TRBV20-1
j_call: TRBJ1-2
d_call: TRBD1
cdr3_nt: TGCAGTGCTACCGCGGACAGGTCAAATGGCTACACCTTC
cdr3_aa: CSATADRSNGYTF

clone_size: many
cdr3_length: 14
v_call: TRBV20-1
j_call: TRBJ1-3
d_call: NA
cdr3_nt: TGCAGTGCTACGGACAGTGATACTGGAAACACCATATATTTT
cdr3_aa: CSATDSDTGNTIYF

clone_size: NA
cdr3_length: 14
v_call: TRBV9
j_call: TRBJ2-3
d_call: NA
cdr3_nt: TGTGCCAGCAGCCCTGATGGGGGCACAGATACGCAGTATTTT
cdr3_aa: CASSPDGGTDTQYF

clone_size: few
cdr3_length: 15
v_call: TRBV9
j_call: TRBJ2-5
d_call: NA
cdr3_nt: TGTGCCAGCAGCCAAGACGGCGGGAACGCGGAGACCCAGTACTTC
cdr3_aa: CASSQDGGNAETQYF

clone_size: few
cdr3_length: 13
v_call: TRBV2
j_call: TRBJ2-7
d_call: NA
cdr3_nt: TGTGCCAGCAGTGTAGGGGACGCCTACGAGCAGTACTTC
cdr3_aa: CASSVGDAYEQYF

clone_size: once
cdr3_length: 13
v_call: TRBV18
j_call: TRBJ2-5
d_call: NA
cdr3_nt: TGTGCCAGCTCACTACGCCAAACAGAGACCCAGTACTTC
cdr3_aa: CASSLRQTETQYF

clone_size: NA
cdr3_length: 15
v_call: TRBV7-2
j_call: TRBJ2-1
d_call: NA
cdr3_nt: TGTGCCAGCAGCTTAATGGGGCAAGCCTACAATGAGCAGTTCTTC
cdr3_aa: CASSLMGQAYNEQFF

clone_size: many
cdr3_length: 17
v_call: TRBV4-2
j_call: TRBJ2-2
d_call: TRBD2
cdr3_nt: TGTGCCAGCAGCCAAGATGCTAGCGGGAGATCGGCCGGGGAGCTGTTTTTT
cdr3_aa: CASSQDASGRSAGELFF

clone_size: few
cdr3_length: 12
v_call: TRBV6-5
j_call: TRBJ1-6
d_call: NA
cdr3_nt: TGTGCCAGCAGTTACCCAAATTCACCCCTCCACTTT
cdr3_aa: CASSYPNSPLHF

clone_size: few
cdr3_length: 16
v_call: TRBV18
j_call: TRBJ1-5
d_call: NA
cdr3_nt: TGTGCCAGCTCACCTCCGGGGCCTGCGGAGGATCAGCCCCAGCATTTT
cdr3_aa: CASSPPGPAEDQPQHF

clone_size: few
cdr3_length: 17
v_call: TRBV4-3
j_call: TRBJ2-5
d_call: TRBD1
cdr3_nt: TGCGCCAGCAGCCCCACCCGGAGACAGGGGGGAGGAGAGACCCAGTACTTC
cdr3_aa: CASSPTRRQGGGETQYF

clone_size: NA
cdr3_length: 13
v_call: TRBV7-6
j_call: TRBJ1-3
d_call: NA
cdr3_nt: TGTGCCAGCAGTCAGGGATCCGGAAACACCATATATTTT
cdr3_aa: CASSQGSGNTIYF

clone_size: NA
cdr3_length: 17
v_call: TRBV27
j_call: TRBJ2-7
d_call: NA
cdr3_nt: TGTGCCACAACCTATCGGGCAGCTAACCCGTCGGTCTACGAGCAGTACTTC
cdr3_aa: CATTYRAANPSVYEQYF

clone_size: NA
cdr3_length: 14
v_call: TRBV20-1
j_call: TRBJ1-2
d_call: NA
cdr3_nt: TGCAGTGCTAGAGGTCGCAGGGCGGTCGATGGCTACACCTTC
cdr3_aa: CSARGRRAVDGYTF

clone_size: few
cdr3_length: 18
v_call: TRBV7-6
j_call: TRBJ2-1
d_call: NA
cdr3_nt: TGTGCCAGCAGCGGGGGAGATGGGGCGCGTAGCTCCTACAATGAGCAGTTCTTC
cdr3_aa: CASSGGDGARSSYNEQFF

clone_size: few
cdr3_length: 13
v_call: TRBV7-7
j_call: TRBJ2-1
d_call: TRBD1
cdr3_nt: TGTGCTAGCAGCTTTGACAGGGGGGATGAGCAGTTCTTC
cdr3_aa: CASSFDRGDEQFF

clone_size: NA
cdr3_length: 14
v_call: TRBV13
j_call: TRBJ2-7
d_call: NA
cdr3_nt: TGTGCCAGCAGCACCGCACAGCCAGCCTACGAGCAGTACTTC
cdr3_aa: CASSTAQPAYEQYF